This T cell receptor beta chain stems from a study of blood T cell repertoires in COVID-19. Study in general: The samples span acute and convalescent COVID-19 from the United States, Italy and Spain.

The CDR3 is 15 residues long. V gave up 5 bases and J gave up 0 bases, with 14 bases separating them. CDR1 is SGHRS, CDR2 YFSETQ, per germline. Study processing details: Researchers report that nucleated cell counts were estimated from reference gene primer amplification. Sequencing was performed with immunoSEQ multiplex PCR; in TCRdb, only in-frame clones are kept and a portion is missing. The V and J calls and the clone size are those of that table, but D and trimming were determined from the DNA. Seen here are 170,000 or so clones, 85% to 95% observed once, and the top ten hold 0.5% to 0.55%. The V gene is TRBV5-1, the J gene TRBJ1-1; D is unresolved. The TCR sequence derives from a man aged 50-60 years with acute or convalescent COVID-19. The sample consisted of peripheral blood. CDR3 nucleotide sequence: TGCGCCAGCAGGAGGAGCCTTAACATGAACACTGAAGCTTTCTTT. Its protein product is CASRRSLNMNTEAFF.